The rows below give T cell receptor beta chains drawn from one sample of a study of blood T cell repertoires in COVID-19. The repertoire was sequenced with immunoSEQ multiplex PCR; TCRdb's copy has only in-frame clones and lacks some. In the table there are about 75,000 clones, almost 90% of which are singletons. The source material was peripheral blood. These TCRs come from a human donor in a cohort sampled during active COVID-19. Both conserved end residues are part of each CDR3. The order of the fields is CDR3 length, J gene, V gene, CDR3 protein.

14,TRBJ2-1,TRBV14,CASSQDWQGGIRFF
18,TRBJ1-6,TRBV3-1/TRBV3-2,CASSHGAGRVSYNSPLHF
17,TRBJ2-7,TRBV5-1,CASSLAPPGHDLREQYF
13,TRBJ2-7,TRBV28,CASSLDLPPEQYF
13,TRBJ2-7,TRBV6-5,CATRSGGENEQYF
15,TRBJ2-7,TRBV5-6,CASSLGGRAGGEQYF
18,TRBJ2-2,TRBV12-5,CASGLGPGTGGRTGELFF
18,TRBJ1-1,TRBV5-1,CASSWAGTGGPLNTEAFF
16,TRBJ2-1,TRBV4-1,CASSQDRLASYNEQFF
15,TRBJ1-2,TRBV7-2,CASSLGSGQIYGYTF
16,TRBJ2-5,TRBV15,CATSRRDRDLQETQYF
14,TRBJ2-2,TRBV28,CASSFGGEGGELFF
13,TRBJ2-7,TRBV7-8,CASSVGQDNEQYF
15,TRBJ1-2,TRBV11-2,CASSSYRGRDYGYTF
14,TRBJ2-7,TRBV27,CASSAGQNSYEQYF
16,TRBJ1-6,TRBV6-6,CASIPYRDSNNSPLHF
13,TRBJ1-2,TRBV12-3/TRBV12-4,CASSLAEGNGYTF